This entry is about one TCR beta chain. The antigen is not known. The CDR3 has 14 amino acids. Trimming took off 5 bases at V and 0 bases at J, with 8 bases between the two ends. Germline assignment: CDR1 MNHEY and CDR2 SVGAGI. 13 Jbeta primers and 60 Vbeta primers were used for the PCR. TCRdb's copy holds only in-frame clones and misses some; the assay was immunoSEQ multiplex PCR. The repertoire has around 140,000 clones, approximately 84% of them found once; the top ten carry about 1.4%. The source of the sample is a study of cytomegalovirus exposure and HLA in healthy donors. Study conclusions and caveats: No immune exposure information besides CMV serostatus was available. Association with HLA alleles at 0.05 false discovery rate was found for approximately 18,000 TCR beta sequences in a later analysis. One cluster of highly shared sequence variants probably arose as a sequencing artifact. Confirmation was obtained in vitro that a few CMV-associated chains are specific for CMV antigens.

Sequences were obtained from PBMCs. This receptor was obtained from a man younger than 40 in good health and CMV-seropositive. The rearrangement joins TRBV6-5 to TRBJ1-5; D remains unclear. CDR3 nucleotide sequence: TGTGCCAGCAGTAGGAGGGATAGCAATCAGCCCCAGCATTTT. It translates to CASSRRDSNQPQHF.